The T cell receptor beta chain under discussion was sequenced for a study of blood T cell repertoires in COVID-19. Study background: The origin of the acute and convalescent COVID-19 samples was the United States, Italy and Spain.

In this sample, this clone turned up a few times. Profiled with immunoSEQ multiplex PCR; TCRdb holds only in-frame clones, not every one. The sample lists some 95,000 clones; around three quarters were seen once. Sequencing was carried out using peripheral blood. This sequence was found in a man aged 45-65 years who had recovered from COVID-19.

The CDR3 sequence: CAISDRVGTNQPQHF. In nucleotides, the CDR3 is TGTGCCATCAGTGACAGGGTTGGTACCAATCAGCCCCAGCATTTT. The rearrangement uses TRBV10-3 and TRBJ1-5, with a tentative D call TRBD1 (5 bases). The CDR3 sequence is 15 residues long. V was cut by 3 bases and J by 3 bases, with 12 bases left in between. Looked up from germline, CDR1 is ENHRY and CDR2 is SYGVKD.